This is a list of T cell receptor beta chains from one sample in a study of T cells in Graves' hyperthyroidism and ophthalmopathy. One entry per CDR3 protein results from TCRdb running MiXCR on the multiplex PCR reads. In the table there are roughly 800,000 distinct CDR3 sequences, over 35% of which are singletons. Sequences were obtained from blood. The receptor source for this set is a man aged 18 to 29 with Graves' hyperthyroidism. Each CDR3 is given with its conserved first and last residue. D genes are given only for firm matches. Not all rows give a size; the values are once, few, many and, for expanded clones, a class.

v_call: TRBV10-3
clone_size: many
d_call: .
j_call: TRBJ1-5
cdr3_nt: TGTGCCATCAGTGATTCCGGGAATCAGCCCCAGCATTTT
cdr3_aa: CAISDSGNQPQHF

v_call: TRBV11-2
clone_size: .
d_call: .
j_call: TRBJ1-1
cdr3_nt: TGTGCCAGCAGCTTGGTGGCACCTGAAGCTTTCTTT
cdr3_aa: CASSLVAPEAFF

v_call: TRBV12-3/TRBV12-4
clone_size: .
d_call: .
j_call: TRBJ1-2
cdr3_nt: TGTGCCAGCAGTTCCCCCCTGGGCAGCAACTATGGCTACACCTTC
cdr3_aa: CASSSPLGSNYGYTF

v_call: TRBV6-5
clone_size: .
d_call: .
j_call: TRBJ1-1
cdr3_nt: TGTGCCAGCAGTTACTCTATAGGGCAAGAAGCTTTCTTT
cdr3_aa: CASSYSIGQEAFF

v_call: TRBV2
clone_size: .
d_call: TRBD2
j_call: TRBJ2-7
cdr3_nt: TGTGCCAGCAGTCTCATCAGGGTAGCGGGAACCTACGAGCAGTACTTC
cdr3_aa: CASSLIRVAGTYEQYF

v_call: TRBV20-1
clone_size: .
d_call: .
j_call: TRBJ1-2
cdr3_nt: TGCAGTGCTAGGGCAGGGGTCGGCTACACCTTC
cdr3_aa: CSARAGVGYTF

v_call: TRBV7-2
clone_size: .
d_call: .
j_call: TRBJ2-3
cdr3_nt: TGTGCCAGCAGCTTCCCTTACACAGATACGCAGTATTTT
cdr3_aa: CASSFPYTDTQYF

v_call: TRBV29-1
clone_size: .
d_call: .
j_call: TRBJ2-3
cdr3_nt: TGCAGCGTTGAAGACGGCGCCGCACCCACAGATACGCAGTATTTT
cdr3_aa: CSVEDGAAPTDTQYF

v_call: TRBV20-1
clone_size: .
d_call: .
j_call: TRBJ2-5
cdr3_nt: TGCAGTGCTAGGGTTGGCGGGGAAGAGACCCAGTACTTC
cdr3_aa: CSARVGGEETQYF

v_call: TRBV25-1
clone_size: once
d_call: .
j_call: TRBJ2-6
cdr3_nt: TGTGCCAGCAGTGAATCACGGCCCGCTGGGGCCAACGTCCTGACTTTC
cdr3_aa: CASSESRPAGANVLTF

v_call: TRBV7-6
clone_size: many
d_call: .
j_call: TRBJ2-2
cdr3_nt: TGTGCCAGCAGCCTGGGACGGATCACCGGGGAGCTGTTTTTT
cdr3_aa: CASSLGRITGELFF

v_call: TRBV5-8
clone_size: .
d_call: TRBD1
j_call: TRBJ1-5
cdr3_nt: TGTGCCAGCAGCTTGTCGGGACAGATGTATAGCAATCAGCCCCAGCATTTT
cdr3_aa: CASSLSGQMYSNQPQHF

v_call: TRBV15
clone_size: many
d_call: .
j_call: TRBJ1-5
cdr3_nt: TGTGCCACCAGCAGAGAAGGAAACGGAGATCAGCCCCAGCATTTT
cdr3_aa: CATSREGNGDQPQHF

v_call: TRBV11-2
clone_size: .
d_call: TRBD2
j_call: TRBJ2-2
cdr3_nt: TGTGCCAGCAGCTTATTTGGGACTAGCGTAACCGGGGAGCTGGTTTTT
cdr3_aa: CASSLFGTSVTGELVF

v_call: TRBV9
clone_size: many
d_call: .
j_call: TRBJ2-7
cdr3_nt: TGTGCCAGCAGCCAGGGCGGGTTCTCCTACGAGCAGTACTTC
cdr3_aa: CASSQGGFSYEQYF

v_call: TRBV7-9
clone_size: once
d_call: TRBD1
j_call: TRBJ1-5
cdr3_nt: TGTGCCAGCAGCTTGGGGGGACAGGGGACGCAGCCCCAGCATTTT
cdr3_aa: CASSLGGQGTQPQHF

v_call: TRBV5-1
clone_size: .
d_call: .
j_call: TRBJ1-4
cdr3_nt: TGTGCCAGCAGCGGAACGGTCCCCAGTGAAAAACTGTTTTTT
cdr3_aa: CASSGTVPSEKLFF

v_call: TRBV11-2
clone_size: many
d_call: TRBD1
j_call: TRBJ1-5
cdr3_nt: TGTGCCAGCAGCTACGGGACAGGGGGAAATCAGCCCCAGCATTTT
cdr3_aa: CASSYGTGGNQPQHF

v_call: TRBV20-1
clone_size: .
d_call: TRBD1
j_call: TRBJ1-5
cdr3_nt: TGCAGTGTGGGGACAGGGGGCGATCAGCCCCAGCATTTT
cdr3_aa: CSVGTGGDQPQHF

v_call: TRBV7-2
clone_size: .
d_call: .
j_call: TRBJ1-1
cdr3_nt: TGTGCCAGCAGCTTAGATGGGTCAGGGAACACTGAAGCTTTCTTT
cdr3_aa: CASSLDGSGNTEAFF

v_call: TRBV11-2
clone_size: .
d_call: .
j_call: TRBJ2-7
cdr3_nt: TGTGCCAGCAGCTTCTCCAACAGGGCGTCCTACGAGCAGTACTTC
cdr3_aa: CASSFSNRASYEQYF

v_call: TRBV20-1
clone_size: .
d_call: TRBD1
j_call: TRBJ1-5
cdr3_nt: TGCAGTGCTCCGGGCAGGGGGCGGTGTCAGCCCCAGCATTTT
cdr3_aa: CSAPGRGRCQPQHF

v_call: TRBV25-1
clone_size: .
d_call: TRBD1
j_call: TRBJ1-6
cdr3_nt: TGTGCCAGCAGTCTTACAGGGGTATATAATTCACCCCTCCACTTT
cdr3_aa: CASSLTGVYNSPLHF

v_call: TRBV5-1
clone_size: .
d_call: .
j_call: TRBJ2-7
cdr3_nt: TGCGCCAGCAGTTGGGAAGGGTACGAGCAGTACTTC
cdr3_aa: CASSWEGYEQYF

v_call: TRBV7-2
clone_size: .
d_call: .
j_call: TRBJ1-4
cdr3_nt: TGTGCCAGCAGCCCGCGTTCCAGGAGGGAGGAAAAACTGTTTTTT
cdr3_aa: CASSPRSRREEKLFF

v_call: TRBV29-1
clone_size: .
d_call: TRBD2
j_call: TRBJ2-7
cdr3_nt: TGCAGCGTTGCCGGGGGGGACTCAGGCTCCTACGAGCAGTACTTC
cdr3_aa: CSVAGGDSGSYEQYF

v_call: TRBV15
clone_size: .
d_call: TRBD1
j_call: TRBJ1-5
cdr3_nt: TGTGCCACCAGCAGACCTACTGGGACAGGGATGGTTCAGCCCCAGCATTTT
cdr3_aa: CATSRPTGTGMVQPQHF

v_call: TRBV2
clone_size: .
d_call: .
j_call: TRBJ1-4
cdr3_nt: TGTGCCAGCAGCGACCGGGTGGAAGAAAAACTGTTTTTT
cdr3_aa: CASSDRVEEKLFF

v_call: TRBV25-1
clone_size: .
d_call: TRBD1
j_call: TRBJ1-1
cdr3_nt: TGTGCCAGCAGTCCGTCCGGGACAGGGGGCCTCCCGAACACTGAAGCTTTCTTT
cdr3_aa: CASSPSGTGGLPNTEAFF

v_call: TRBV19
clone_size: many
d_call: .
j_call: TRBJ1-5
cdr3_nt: TGTGCCAGTAGTGAACAGGGATGGGACAATCAGCCCCAGCATTTT
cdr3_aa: CASSEQGWDNQPQHF

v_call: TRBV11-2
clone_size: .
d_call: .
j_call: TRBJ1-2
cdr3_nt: TGTGCCAGCAGCTTAGAAGTTCCGAGTGGCTACACCTTC
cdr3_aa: CASSLEVPSGYTF

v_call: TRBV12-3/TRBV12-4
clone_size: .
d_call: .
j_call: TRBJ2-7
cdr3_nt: TGTGCCAGCAGTTCCGGTTGGGGGAGGTCCTACGAGCAGTACTTC
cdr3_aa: CASSSGWGRSYEQYF

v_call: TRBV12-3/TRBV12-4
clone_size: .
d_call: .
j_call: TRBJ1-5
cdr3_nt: TGTGCCAGCAGTAGTGGGAGCGGAGGGGCCGGGTGGAATCAGCCCCAGCATTTT
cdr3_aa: CASSSGSGGAGWNQPQHF

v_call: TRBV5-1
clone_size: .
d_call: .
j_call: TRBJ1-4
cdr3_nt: TGCGCCAGCAGCTTGGGAGAATACAAGACAACATATGAAAAACTGTTTTTT
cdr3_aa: CASSLGEYKTTYEKLFF

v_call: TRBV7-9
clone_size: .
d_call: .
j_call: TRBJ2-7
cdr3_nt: TGTGCCAGCAGCTCGGGGACACAGGTCTCCTACGAGCAGTACTTC
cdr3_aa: CASSSGTQVSYEQYF

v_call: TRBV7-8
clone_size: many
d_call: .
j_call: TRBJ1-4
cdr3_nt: TGTGCCAGCAGCTTACATGCAACTAATGAAAAACTGTTTTTT
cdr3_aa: CASSLHATNEKLFF

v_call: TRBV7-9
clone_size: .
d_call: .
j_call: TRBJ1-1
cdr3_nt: TGTGCCAGCAGCTACGTACAGGGCACTGAAGCTTTCTTT
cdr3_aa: CASSYVQGTEAFF

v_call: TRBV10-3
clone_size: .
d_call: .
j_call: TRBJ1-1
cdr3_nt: TGTGCCGGCAGTGTCCTCGGATGGGGAAGTGAAGCTTTCTTT
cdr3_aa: CAGSVLGWGSEAFF

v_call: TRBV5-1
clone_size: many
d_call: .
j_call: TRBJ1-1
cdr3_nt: TGTGCCAGCAGCTCCGGGACGGCGAACACTGAAGCTTTCTTT
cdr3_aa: CASSSGTANTEAFF

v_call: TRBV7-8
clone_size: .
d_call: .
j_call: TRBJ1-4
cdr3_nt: TGTGCCAGCAGCTTCTTAGACAGTTACGGAGGAGAAAAACTGTTTTTT
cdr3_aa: CASSFLDSYGGEKLFF

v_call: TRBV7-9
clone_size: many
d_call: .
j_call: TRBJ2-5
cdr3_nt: TGTGCCAGCAGCCCTAGCCCCGGGTTCCAGTACTTC
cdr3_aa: CASSPSPGFQYF

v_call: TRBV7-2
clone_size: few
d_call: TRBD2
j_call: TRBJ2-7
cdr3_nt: TGTGCCAGCACCCAGAATCGGACTAGCGCGGACGAGCAGTACTTC
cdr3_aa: CASTQNRTSADEQYF

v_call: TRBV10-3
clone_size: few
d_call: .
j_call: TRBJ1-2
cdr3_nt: TGTGCCATCAAAGGTTTAAACTATGGCTACACCTTC
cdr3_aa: CAIKGLNYGYTF

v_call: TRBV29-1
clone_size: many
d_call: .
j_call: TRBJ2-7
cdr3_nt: TGCAGCGTTGAGTGGCAGGGATCGCCCTACGAGCAGTACTTC
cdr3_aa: CSVEWQGSPYEQYF

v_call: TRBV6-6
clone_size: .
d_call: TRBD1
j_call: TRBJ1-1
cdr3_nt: TGTGCCAGCACCATGAACAGGGGGATGGACACTGAAGCTTTCTTT
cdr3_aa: CASTMNRGMDTEAFF

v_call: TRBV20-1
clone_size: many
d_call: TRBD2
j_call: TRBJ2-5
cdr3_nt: TGCAGTGCTAGACCCACTCGGACTAGCCAAGAGACCCAGTACTTC
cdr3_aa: CSARPTRTSQETQYF

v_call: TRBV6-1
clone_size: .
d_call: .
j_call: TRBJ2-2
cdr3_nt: TGTGCCAGCAGTGATGCCGTAACCGGGGAGCTGTTTTTT
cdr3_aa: CASSDAVTGELFF

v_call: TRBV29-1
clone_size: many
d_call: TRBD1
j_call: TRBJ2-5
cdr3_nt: TGCAGCGTTGGCCGGGACAGGCCTCGTGAGACCCAGTACTTC
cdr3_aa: CSVGRDRPRETQYF

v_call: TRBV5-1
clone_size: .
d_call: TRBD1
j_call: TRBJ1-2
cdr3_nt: TGCGCCAGCACTACAGGGGGCCTATATGGCTACACCTTC
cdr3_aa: CASTTGGLYGYTF

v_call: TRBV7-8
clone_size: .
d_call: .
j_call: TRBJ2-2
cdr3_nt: TGTGCCAGCAGCTTCGCCGGAACTGACACCGGGGAGCTGTTTTTT
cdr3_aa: CASSFAGTDTGELFF

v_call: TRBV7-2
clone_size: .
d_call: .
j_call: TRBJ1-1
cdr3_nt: TGTGCCAGCAGCTTAGGAGGCAGGGGAGTAGCGAACACTGAAGCTTTCTTT
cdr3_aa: CASSLGGRGVANTEAFF

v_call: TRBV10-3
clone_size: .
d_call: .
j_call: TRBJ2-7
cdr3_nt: TGTGCCATCAGTGATAACAGGGGGGGGACCGCTATGGCCGAGCAGTACTTC
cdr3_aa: CAISDNRGGTAMAEQYF

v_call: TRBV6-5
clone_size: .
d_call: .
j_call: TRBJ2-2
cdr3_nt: TGTGCCAGCAGTTATGTCGTTACCGGGGAGCTGTTTTTT
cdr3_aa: CASSYVVTGELFF

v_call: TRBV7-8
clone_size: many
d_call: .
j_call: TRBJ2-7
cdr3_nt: TGTGCCAGCAGCATACTGGGGGGCTACGAGCAGTACTTC
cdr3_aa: CASSILGGYEQYF

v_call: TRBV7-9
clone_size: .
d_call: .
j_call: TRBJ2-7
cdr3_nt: TGTGCCAGCAGCTCCGGCTTAACCTCGTCCTACGAGCAGTACTTC
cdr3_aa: CASSSGLTSSYEQYF

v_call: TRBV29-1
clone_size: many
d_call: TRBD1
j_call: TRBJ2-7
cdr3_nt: TGCAGCGTTCTAGGGACAGAAACCTACGAGCAGTACTTC
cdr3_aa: CSVLGTETYEQYF

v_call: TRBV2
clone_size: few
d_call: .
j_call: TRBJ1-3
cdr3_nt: TGTGCCAGCAGTGAAGCGCGGGGCAGAAAAGGAAACACCATATATTTT
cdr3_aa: CASSEARGRKGNTIYF

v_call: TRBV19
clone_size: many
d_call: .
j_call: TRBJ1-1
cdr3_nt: TGTGCCAGTAGCCCCCGGGGCGACGGCAGTGGAGGATTCTTT
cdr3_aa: CASSPRGDGSGGFF

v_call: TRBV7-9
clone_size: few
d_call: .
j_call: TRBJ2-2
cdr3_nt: TGTGCCAGCAATTCGGGGGGCGCATACACCGGGGAGCTGTTTTTT
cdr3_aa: CASNSGGAYTGELFF

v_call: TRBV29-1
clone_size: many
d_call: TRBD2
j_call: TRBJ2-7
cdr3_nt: TGCAGCGTCGAAACTAGCGGGACCTACGAGCAGTACTTC
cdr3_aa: CSVETSGTYEQYF